The 26 T cell receptor beta chains reported below all come from one sample, sequenced in a study of T cell changes during pregnancy in multiple sclerosis. This table comes from immunoSEQ multiplex PCR, and its TCRdb copy is limited to in-frame clones, with some not included. The table shows around 66,000 clones, with about 92% occurring only once. The sample consisted of peripheral blood, taken in the first trimester of pregnancy. All receptors derive from a female donor in good health, enrolled as a control in a pregnancy study.

This chain joins TRBV19 and TRBJ2-1; D possibly corresponds to TRBD1 (6 bases). Germline V gene lookup returns CDR1 LNHDA and CDR2 SQIVND (reference sequence). V lost 4 bases and J lost 8, with 18 bases in between. The CDR3 runs 15 residues. The CDR3 bases are TGTGCCAGTAGTAAGGGATTCAGGGGAATCGATGAGCAGTTCTTC. Translation gives CASSKGFRGIDEQFF.

The chain combines TRBV2 with TRBJ1-2, with 12 bases lining up with TRBD1. CDR1 and CDR2 from the germline V gene are SNHLY and FYNNEI. The CDR3 spans 15 residues. Trimming took 9 bases from V and 5 from J; bases not matched to a gene: 10. CDR3 amino acids: CASFPGQGAVYGYTF. In DNA form, the CDR3 reads TGTGCCAGTTTTCCGGGACAGGGGGCAGTGTATGGCTACACCTTC.

The chain joins TRBV4-1 to TRBJ2-3; D might be TRBD2 (5 bases). Deletions cut 2 bases from V and 1 base from J, with 10 bases between. The CDR3 sequence is 15 residues long. CDR1 MGHRA and CDR2 YSYEKL come from the germline V gene. The CDR3 DNA reads as TGCGCCAGCAGCCAATGGGCGAGGGGCACAGATACGCAGTATTTT. Amino acids: CASSQWARGTDTQYF.

The table lists this clone with a count of one. This chain connects TRBV7-8 to TRBJ2-1; TRBD2 matches at 12 bases. Unmatched junction bases numbered 9, after V lost 0 bases and J lost 6 bases. Germline assignment: CDR1 SGHVS and CDR2 FQNEAQ. This CDR3 has 18 amino acids. Here the CDR3 reads CASSLAPFLAGGGNEQFF. The CDR3 nucleotides are TGTGCCAGCAGCTTAGCCCCATTCCTAGCGGGAGGGGGCAATGAGCAGTTCTTC. Full variable domain (missing parts from reference TRBV7-8 and TRBJ2-1): GAGVSQSPRYKVAKRGQDVALRCDPISGHVSLFWYQQALGQGPEFLTYFQNEAQLDKSGLPSDRFFAERPEGSVSTLKIQRTQQEDSAVYLCASSLAPFLAGGGNEQFFGPGTRLTVL.

This chain connects TRBV5-5 to TRBJ1-2; 8 positions match TRBD1. Trimming at V came to 6 bases and at J to 1 base, leaving 8 bases not matched to a gene. CDR3 length: 15 residues. CDR1 is SGHKS and CDR2 is YYEKEE in the germline V gene (reference sequence). The CDR3 nucleotides are TGTGCCAGCACCCTTGGACAGGGACGTAACTATGGCTACACCTTC. Translation: CASTLGQGRNYGYTF.

CDR3 loop: CASRTGLADNNEQFF. The CDR3 DNA follows: TGTGCAAGTCGCACGGGACTAGCGGACAACAATGAGCAGTTCTTC. V and J are TRBV12-2 and TRBJ2-1; the table calls TRBD2, which could not be checked here. TRBV12-2 is listed as a pseudogene. This CDR3 has 15 residues.

The gene calls are TRBV19 and TRBJ2-3; D remains ambiguous. The CDR3 is made up of 15 amino acids. Germline-derived CDR1 and CDR2 are LNHDA and SQIVND (reference sequence). Trimming took 0 bases from V and 3 from J, leaving 10 bases between them. DNA for the CDR3: TGTGCCAGTAGTATAGAGTTCCAGGCTACAGATACGCAGTATTTT. Its protein product is CASSIEFQATDTQYF.

V is TRBV7-9 and J is TRBJ1-2; 9 bases match TRBD1. After removal of 6 bases from V and 8 bases from J, the junction contained 4 bases not matched to a gene. Germline CDR1 and CDR2: SEHNR and FQNEAQ (reference sequence). This CDR3 spans 12 amino acids. CDR3 amino acids: CASRTGGIGYTF. CDR3 bases: TGTGCCAGCAGGACAGGGGGGATAGGCTACACCTTC. The variable domain in full, completed from reference TRBV7-9 and TRBJ1-2, reads DTGVSQNPRHKITKRGQNVTFRCDPISEHNRLYWYRQTLGQGPEFLTYFQNEAQLEKSRLLSDRFSAERPKGSFSTLEIQRTEQGDSAMYLCASRTGGIGYTFGSGTRLTVV.

The chain is built from TRBV7-2 and TRBJ2-1; D remains ambiguous. Per germline, CDR1 SGHTA and CDR2 FQGNSA. The V and J ends lost 6 bases and 5 bases respectively, with 11 bases between them. The CDR3 sequence is 13 residues long. For the CDR3, the DNA is TGTGCCAGCAGACTTCCCCCCAACAATGAGCAGTTCTTC. Translating gives CASRLPPNNEQFF.

The chain joins TRBV28 to TRBJ1-2; D is undetermined. The CDR3 is 16 amino acids. The germline V and J ends were trimmed by 5 bases and 1 base, with 17 bases remaining between them. CDR1 MDHEN and CDR2 SYDVKM come from the germline V gene. The CDR3: CASSPSGRLNNYGYTF. For the CDR3, the DNA is TGTGCCAGCAGTCCCTCCGGCAGACTAAATAACTATGGCTACACCTTC.

The chain has TRBV7-9 and TRBJ2-5; TRBD1 agrees at 8 bases. This CDR3 is 16 amino acids long. The junction had 8 bases not matched to a gene; V was cut back by 1 base and J by 4 bases. The V gene's germline CDR1 is SEHNR and CDR2 FQNEAQ (reference sequence). The CDR3: CASSLVRPGGGETQYF. CDR3 nucleotide sequence: TGTGCCAGCAGCTTAGTTAGGCCAGGGGGCGGAGAGACCCAGTACTTC.

This chain links TRBV5-1 with TRBJ2-3; maybe TRBD2 (5 bases). V was pared by 4 bases and J by 2 bases, with 14 bases between. Germline V CDR1 and CDR2: SGHRS, YFSETQ. This CDR3 spans 15 amino acids. As DNA, the CDR3 is TGCGCCAGCAGCCCCCTGGCTAGCTCCACAGATACGCAGTATTTT. Translated: CASSPLASSTDTQYF.

V usage is TRBV6-4 and J usage is TRBJ2-1; 13 nucleotides align to TRBD2. This CDR3 spans 14 amino acids. J was trimmed by 15 bases and V by 5 bases; bases with no gene match: 10. Germline CDR1 and CDR2: MRHNA and SNTAGT. The CDR3 region is CASSPLLAGGPLFF. In DNA form, the CDR3 reads TGTGCCAGCAGTCCCCTACTAGCGGGAGGGCCCCTGTTCTTC.

The chain joins TRBV6-4 to TRBJ2-1; weak D call: TRBD2 (6 bases). CDR3 size: 15 residues. Germline V gene lookup returns CDR1 MRHNA and CDR2 SNTAGT. The germline V and J ends were trimmed by 3 bases and 6 bases, with 15 bases remaining between them. CDR3 sequence reads: CASSETSWSGNEQFF. The CDR3 nucleotides are TGTGCCAGCAGTGAAACTAGCTGGTCGGGCAATGAGCAGTTCTTC.

The chain couples TRBV11-3 to TRBJ1-2, with TRBD1 matching 7 bases. CDR1 and CDR2 from the germline V gene are SGHNT and YENEEA. This CDR3 region has 15 residues. With V trimmed by 5 bases and J by 1 base, 7 bases remained unmatched. The CDR3 here is CASSLYRGDNYGYTF. CDR3 DNA sequence: TGTGCCAGCAGCCTATACAGGGGAGATAACTATGGCTACACCTTC.

The sample holds one count of this clone. Written as DNA, the CDR3 is TGTGCCTGGAGTACAGGGGCCGCATCGAACACTGAAGCTTTCTTT. Translation gives CAWSTGAASNTEAFF. The chain combines TRBV30 with TRBJ1-1, with 7 bases that match TRBD1. The V gene end was trimmed by 2 bases and the J gene end by 1 base; junction bases not matched to a gene: 7. CDR3 length equals 15 residues. Germline-derived CDR1 and CDR2 are GTSNPN and SVGIG (reference sequence).

This clone was seen a single time. J is TRBJ1-4 and V is TRBV30, with 8 positions matching TRBD1. The CDR3 extends over 15 amino acids. V lost 2 bases to trimming and J lost 3 bases; unmatched junction nucleotides: 5. The germline V gene has CDR1 GTSNPN and CDR2 SVGIG (reference sequence). The CDR3 sequence: CAWSKGTGPNEKLFF. Written as DNA, the CDR3 is TGTGCCTGGAGTAAGGGGACAGGCCCTAATGAAAAACTGTTTTTT.

This chain joins TRBV25-1 and TRBJ2-1; a possible D gene is TRBD2 (6 bases). V was clipped by 8 bases and J by 7 bases, with 18 bases between them. Germline V gene lookup returns CDR1 MGHDK and CDR2 SYGVNS. The CDR3 is 14 amino acids. The CDR3 reads CASAHPAGRNEQFF. The CDR3 DNA is TGTGCCAGCGCTCATCCGGCGGGGCGAAATGAGCAGTTCTTC.

The V call is TRBV28, the J call TRBJ1-5; TRBD1 is a possible D gene (6 bases). The germline V gene has CDR1 MDHEN and CDR2 SYDVKM. The CDR3 sequence is 15 residues long. Deletions cut 8 bases from V and 11 bases from J, with 25 bases between. The DNA of the CDR3 is TGTGCCAGCTCCCAATTTTTCACAGGGTCGCGGGCCCAGCATTTT. It codes for CASSQFFTGSRAQHF.

This clone was seen once. The chain uses TRBV18 and TRBJ1-1; D possibly corresponds to TRBD1 (6 bases). The V end was cut by 1 base, the J end by 4 bases, with 19 bases between. The CDR3 length is 17 residues. Germline V gene lookup returns CDR1 KGHSH and CDR2 LQKENI. CDR3 region: CASSPRRDRFGGTEAFF. The CDR3, as DNA: TGTGCCAGCTCACCACGGCGAGACAGGTTCGGTGGCACTGAAGCTTTCTTT.

The chain carries TRBV7-9 and TRBJ2-5; D uncertain. Germline V gene sequence: CDR1 SEHNR, CDR2 FQNEAQ (reference sequence). V gave up 4 bases and J gave up 7 bases, with 10 bases separating them. The CDR3 spans 12 residues. The CDR3 region is CASSSRFGTQYF. The CDR3 nucleotides are TGTGCCAGCAGCTCCCGGTTTGGGACCCAGTACTTC.

V gene TRBV2 combines with J gene TRBJ1-2; possible D gene TRBD1, 5 bases. The CDR3 length is 15 residues. The V end lost 3 bases, the J end lost 0 bases, and 11 bases lay between the germline ends. Germline CDR1 reads SNHLY; CDR2 reads FYNNEI. The CDR3 loop reads CASSDWGGANYGYTF. In DNA, the CDR3 is TGTGCCAGCAGTGATTGGGGGGGAGCTAACTATGGCTACACCTTC.

This clone was picked up one time. V is TRBV10-3 and J is TRBJ2-7; no firm D call. Germline values: CDR1 ENHRY, CDR2 SYGVKD. CDR3 length: 11 residues. V dropped 4 bases and J dropped 6 bases, with 7 bases sitting between them. CDR3 sequence (DNA): TGTGCCATCAGTGTCTCCGGCGAGCAGTACTTC. Translated: CAISVSGEQYF.

The CDR3 here is CAWSVGSGGADTQYF. The CDR3 DNA reads TGTGCCTGGAGTGTAGGGTCCGGAGGTGCAGATACGCAGTATTTT. This chain connects TRBV30 to TRBJ2-3; D is perhaps TRBD2 (5 bases). Between the trimmed V and J ends, which lost 0 bases and 4 bases, there was a span of 14 bases. The CDR3 loop spans 15 amino acids. Per germline, CDR1 GTSNPN and CDR2 SVGIG (reference sequence).

The chain carries TRBV12-5 and TRBJ2-2, with D perhaps TRBD2 (6 bases). CDR3 size: 16 residues. V shed 0 bases and J shed 5 bases, with 13 bases lying between them. CDR1 and CDR2 from the germline V gene are LGHNT and FRNRAP. The chain's CDR3 is CASGLVWGGRTGELFF. In DNA, the CDR3 is TGTGCTAGTGGTTTGGTATGGGGAGGTCGTACCGGGGAGCTGTTTTTT.

This clone was found a few times. The genes are TRBV9 and TRBJ2-7; possible D gene TRBD1, 6 bases. The germline CDR1 and CDR2 sequences are SGDLS and YYNGEE. Trimming pared 2 bases from V and 0 bases from J, leaving 9 bases between. The CDR3 has 14 amino acids. This CDR3 reads CASSVGQFSYEQYF. CDR3 DNA: TGTGCCAGCAGCGTCGGACAGTTCTCCTACGAGCAGTACTTC.